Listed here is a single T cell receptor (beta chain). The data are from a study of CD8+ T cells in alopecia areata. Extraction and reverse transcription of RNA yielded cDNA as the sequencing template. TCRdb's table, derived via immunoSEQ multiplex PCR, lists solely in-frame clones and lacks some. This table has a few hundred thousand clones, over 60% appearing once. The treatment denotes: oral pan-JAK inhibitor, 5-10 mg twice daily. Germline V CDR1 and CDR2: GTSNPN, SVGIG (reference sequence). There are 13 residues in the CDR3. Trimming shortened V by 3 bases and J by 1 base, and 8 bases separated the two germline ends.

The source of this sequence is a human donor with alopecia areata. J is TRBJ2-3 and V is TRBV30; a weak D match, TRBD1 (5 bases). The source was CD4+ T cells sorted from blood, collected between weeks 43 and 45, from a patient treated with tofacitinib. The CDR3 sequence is CAWSIQGTDTQYF. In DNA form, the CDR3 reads TGTGCCTGGAGCATACAGGGCACAGATACGCAGTATTTT.